These 2 T cell receptor beta chains originate from one sample sequenced in a study of metastatic and nonmetastatic thyroid tumors. Until they underwent thyroid surgery, no patient had received any treatment. TCRdb re-processed the PCR reads through MiXCR. The data contain some 30,000 clones, 9.5% to 14% of them seen just once; the ten biggest clones take up about a sixth. The sequencing sample was made of blood. These receptors all come from a female donor with papillary thyroid cancer or a benign thyroid nodule (not recorded which). Some clones in this sample may be carry-over from other donors' samples.

Ten or more counts support this clone. The gene calls are TRBV19 and TRBJ1-4, with 8 bases lining up with TRBD1. CDR3 size: 16 residues. CDR1 is LNHDA, CDR2 SQIVND, per germline (reference sequence). With 7 bases clipped from V and 4 bases from J, the junction kept 11 bases outside the gene matches. For the CDR3, the DNA is TGTGCCAGTACGGGACTGTACGACAGGGGTAATGAAAAACTGTTTTTT. Its translation: CASTGLYDRGNEKLFF.

This clone was seen many times. An end of the junction differs from the germline gene, which may be a read error. The chain links TRBV18 to TRBJ1-2, with TRBD1 matching 7 bases. The CDR3 length is 15 residues. The germline gives CDR1 KGHSH, CDR2 LQKENI. The CDR3 bases are TGTGCCAGCTCACCTGACACCGCCGAAAAGGGGGCTTCCATCTTC. It is translated as CASSPDTAEKGASIF.